The TCR beta chain under discussion was sequenced for a study of control samples from healthy donors and cancer patients. CDR1 is SEHNR and CDR2 is FQNEAQ in the germline V gene (reference sequence). The CDR3 is made up of 14 amino acids. V shed 4 bases, J shed 4 bases, and the junction held 4 bases outside the gene matches. Some clones are missing from TCRdb's copy, which holds only in-frame ones; the method was immunoSEQ multiplex PCR. The repertoire consists of under 450,000 clones, with around 90% occurring once and the leading ten covering around 6.4%. This clonotype was sampled from a man aged 40-49 years with head and neck cancer. Material: PBMCs. V is TRBV7-9 and J is TRBJ2-1; TRBD1 matches at 7 bases. The CDR3 DNA is TGTGCCAGCAGCTGGGACAGTCGATACAATGAGCAGTTCTTC. It specifies CASSWDSRYNEQFF.